This is a list of T cell receptor beta chains from one sample in a study of CD8+CD57+ T cells in acquired aplastic anemia. Each CDR3 protein is one row after TCRdb ran MiXCR on the reads. This sample has about 190,000 distinct CDR3 sequences, with under 55% found just once. Sequencing input: sorted CD4+, CD8+, or CD8+CD57+ T cells (not recorded which) from PBMCs. The receptors originated from a human donor with aplastic anemia. CDR3s include the opening cysteine and the closing phenylalanine or tryptophan. D genes are given only for firm matches. Only part of the rows carry a size: once, few, many, or a class if the clone is expanded.

TRBD1	TRBV19	TRBJ1-5	many	CASSFPDRGLPQPQHF	TGTGCCAGTAGTTTCCCGGACAGGGGGCTTCCGCAGCCCCAGCATTTT
TRBD1	TRBV15	TRBJ2-2	once	CATTGQGANTGELFF	TGTGCCACCACCGGACAGGGCGCGAACACCGGGGAGCTGTTTTTT
.	TRBV19	TRBJ2-7	once	CASSILLRGYEQYF	TGTGCCAGTAGTATACTGCTTCGGGGCTACGAGCAGTACTTC
.	TRBV19	TRBJ1-3	many	CASSQSRAGNTIYF	TGTGCCAGTAGTCAATCAAGGGCGGGAAACACCATATATTTT
TRBD1	TRBV20-1	TRBJ1-2	.	CSAIRGQKGYTF	TGCAGTGCTATTAGGGGGCAAAAAGGCTACACCTTC
TRBD1	TRBV9	TRBJ2-5	.	CASSPRDRGFLYQETQYF	TGTGCCAGCAGCCCCAGGGACAGGGGTTTCCTTTACCAAGAGACCCAGTACTTC
.	TRBV7-2	TRBJ2-1	many	CASSLGAGNSYNEQFF	TGTGCCAGCAGCTTAGGGGCAGGAAACTCCTACAATGAGCAGTTCTTC
.	TRBV6-2/TRBV6-3	TRBJ1-6	many	CASSFTNLRGSYNSPLHF	TGTGCCAGCAGTTTTACCAACTTAAGGGGGTCCTATAATTCACCCCTCCACTTT
.	TRBV7-9	TRBJ2-5	.	CASSLDREGTQYF	TGTGCCAGCAGCTTAGACAGGGAAGGGACCCAGTACTTC
.	TRBV7-6	TRBJ1-6	.	CASSFRPLQAPLHF	TGTGCCAGCAGCTTCAGACCCCTTCAAGCACCCCTCCACTTT
TRBD2	TRBV20-1	TRBJ2-1	many	CSAGGGAYNEQFF	TGCAGTGCCGGCGGGGGGGCCTACAATGAGCAGTTCTTC
TRBD2	TRBV9	TRBJ2-1	.	CASSVSGVGNQQFF	TGTGCCAGCAGCGTTAGCGGGGTGGGCAATCAGCAGTTCTTC
TRBD1	TRBV2	TRBJ1-3	.	CASTPATGRGNTIYF	TGTGCCAGCACCCCCGCGACAGGGCGTGGAAACACCATATATTTT
.	TRBV9	TRBJ2-7	many	CASSVALTPNEQYF	TGTGCCAGCAGCGTAGCTTTAACTCCCAACGAGCAGTACTTC
TRBD1	TRBV9	TRBJ2-7	.	CASSLGQESSYEQYF	TGTGCCAGCAGCTTGGGACAGGAGAGTTCCTACGAGCAGTACTTC
TRBD1	TRBV15	TRBJ1-6	few	CATSRGGQGSPLHF	TGTGCCACCAGCAGAGGGGGACAGGGGTCACCCCTCCACTTT
TRBD1	TRBV20-1	TRBJ1-1	.	CSASEGARPEAFF	TGCAGTGCTAGCGAGGGGGCGCGTCCTGAAGCTTTCTTT
.	TRBV5-6	TRBJ2-5	many	CASSQRLGYQETQYF	TGTGCCAGCAGCCAGCGACTGGGGTACCAAGAGACCCAGTACTTC
.	TRBV24-1	TRBJ2-7	.	CATRAPGPEQYF	TGTGCCACCAGGGCCCCGGGCCCCGAGCAGTACTTC
.	TRBV19	TRBJ2-3	many	CASIVRGSTDTQYF	TGTGCCAGCATCGTTAGAGGGAGCACAGATACGCAGTATTTT
.	TRBV7-9	TRBJ2-7	many	CASSPLYEQYF	TGTGCCAGCAGCCCACTCTACGAGCAGTACTTC
.	TRBV7-3	TRBJ1-5	few	CASSLHGDQPQHF	TGTGCCAGCTCCCTCCACGGGGATCAGCCCCAGCATTTT
TRBD2	TRBV20-1	TRBJ2-7	.	CSANSGSFYEQYF	TGCAGTGCTAATAGCGGGAGCTTCTACGAGCAGTACTTC
.	TRBV5-1	TRBJ1-4	.	CASSLAGGYSEKLFF	TGCGCCAGCAGCTTGGCGGGGGGGTATAGTGAAAAACTGTTTTTT
TRBD1	TRBV20-1	TRBJ2-1	.	CSAADRGLPHNEQFF	TGCAGTGCTGCGGACAGGGGTTTACCCCACAATGAGCAGTTCTTC
TRBD2	TRBV7-8	TRBJ2-1	.	CASSSAGGLDEQFF	TGTGCCAGCAGCTCAGCGGGGGGGCTAGATGAGCAGTTCTTC
.	TRBV12-5	TRBJ2-7	many	CASGTGRHEQYF	TGTGCTAGTGGTACCGGCCGCCACGAGCAGTACTTC